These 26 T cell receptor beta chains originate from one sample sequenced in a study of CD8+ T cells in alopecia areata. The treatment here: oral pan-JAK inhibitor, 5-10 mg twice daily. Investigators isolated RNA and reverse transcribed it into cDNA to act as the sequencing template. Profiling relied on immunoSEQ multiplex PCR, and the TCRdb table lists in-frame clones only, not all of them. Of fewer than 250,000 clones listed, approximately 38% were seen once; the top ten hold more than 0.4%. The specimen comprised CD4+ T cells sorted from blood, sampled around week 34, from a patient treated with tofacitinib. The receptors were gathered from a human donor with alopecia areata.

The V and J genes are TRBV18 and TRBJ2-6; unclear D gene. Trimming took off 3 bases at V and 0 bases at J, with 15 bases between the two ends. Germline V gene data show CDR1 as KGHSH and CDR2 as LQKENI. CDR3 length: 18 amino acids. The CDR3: CASSPVKATHSGANVLTF. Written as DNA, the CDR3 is TGTGCCAGCTCACCGGTCAAGGCAACACACTCTGGGGCCAACGTCCTGACTTTC.

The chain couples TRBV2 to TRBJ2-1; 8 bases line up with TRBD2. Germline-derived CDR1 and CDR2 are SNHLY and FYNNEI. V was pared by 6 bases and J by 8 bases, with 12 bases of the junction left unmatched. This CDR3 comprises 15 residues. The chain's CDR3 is CASRRTESGGDEQFF. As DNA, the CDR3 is TGTGCCAGCAGAAGGACAGAGAGCGGGGGCGATGAGCAGTTCTTC.

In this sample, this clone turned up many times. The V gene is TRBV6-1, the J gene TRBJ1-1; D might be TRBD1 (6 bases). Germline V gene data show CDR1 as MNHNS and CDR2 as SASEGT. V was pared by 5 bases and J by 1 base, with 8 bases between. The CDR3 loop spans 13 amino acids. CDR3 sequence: CASSQTGNTEAFF. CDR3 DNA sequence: TGTGCCAGCAGTCAGACAGGGAACACTGAAGCTTTCTTT.

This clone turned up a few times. The CDR3 loop is CATSRDPRAYGYTF. The CDR3 DNA reads TGTGCCACCAGCAGAGATCCAAGGGCCTATGGCTACACCTTC. The rearrangement joins TRBV15 to TRBJ1-2; D remains ambiguous. CDR1 is LNHNV, CDR2 YYDKDF, per germline (reference sequence). V was shortened by 0 bases and J by 4 bases, with 9 bases between the two germline ends. The CDR3 covers 14 residues.

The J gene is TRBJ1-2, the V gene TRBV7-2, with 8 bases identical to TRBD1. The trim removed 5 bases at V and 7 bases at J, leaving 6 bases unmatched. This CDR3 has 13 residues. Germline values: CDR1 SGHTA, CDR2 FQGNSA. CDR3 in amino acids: CASSTDRVFGYTF. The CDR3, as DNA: TGTGCCAGCAGCACGGACAGGGTTTTTGGCTACACCTTC.

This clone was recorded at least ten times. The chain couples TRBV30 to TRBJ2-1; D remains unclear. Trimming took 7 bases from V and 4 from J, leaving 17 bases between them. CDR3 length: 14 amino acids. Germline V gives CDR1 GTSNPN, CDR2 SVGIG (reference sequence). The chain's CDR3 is CASPMDGFYNEQFF. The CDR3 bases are TGTGCCTCGCCCATGGACGGATTTTACAATGAGCAGTTCTTC.

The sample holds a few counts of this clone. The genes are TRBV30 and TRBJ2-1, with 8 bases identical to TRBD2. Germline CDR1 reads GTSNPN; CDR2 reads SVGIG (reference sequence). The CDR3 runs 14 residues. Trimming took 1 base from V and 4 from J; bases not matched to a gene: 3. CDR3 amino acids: CAWSGTGGYNEQFF. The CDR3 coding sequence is TGTGCCTGGAGTGGAACGGGAGGGTACAATGAGCAGTTCTTC.

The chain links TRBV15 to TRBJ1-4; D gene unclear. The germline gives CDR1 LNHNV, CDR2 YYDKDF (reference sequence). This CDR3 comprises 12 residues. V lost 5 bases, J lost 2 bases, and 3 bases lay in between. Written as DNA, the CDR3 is TGTGCCACCAGCGGTACTAATGAAAAACTGTTTTTT. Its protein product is CATSGTNEKLFF.

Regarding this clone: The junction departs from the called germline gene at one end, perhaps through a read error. CDR3 sequence: CSARLGTSVLF. For the CDR3, the DNA is TGCAGTGCTAGGCTGGGGACTAGTGTGCTCTTC. The V gene is TRBV20-1, the J gene TRBJ2-1; 8 positions match TRBD2. The CDR3 totals 11 residues. Germline V gene sequence: CDR1 DFQATT, CDR2 SNEGSKA (reference sequence).

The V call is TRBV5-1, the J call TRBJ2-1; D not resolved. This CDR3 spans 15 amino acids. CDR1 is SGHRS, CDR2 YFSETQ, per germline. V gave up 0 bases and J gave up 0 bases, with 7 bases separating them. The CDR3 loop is CASSLEGRSYNEQFF. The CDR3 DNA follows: TGCGCCAGCAGCTTGGAGGGCCGCTCCTACAATGAGCAGTTCTTC.

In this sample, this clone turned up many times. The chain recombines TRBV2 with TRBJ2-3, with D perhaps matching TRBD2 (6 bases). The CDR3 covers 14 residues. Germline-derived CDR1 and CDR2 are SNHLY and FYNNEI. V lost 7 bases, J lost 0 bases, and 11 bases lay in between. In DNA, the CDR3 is TGTGCCAGCAACGGCGGGATCAGCACAGATACGCAGTATTTT. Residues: CASNGGISTDTQYF.

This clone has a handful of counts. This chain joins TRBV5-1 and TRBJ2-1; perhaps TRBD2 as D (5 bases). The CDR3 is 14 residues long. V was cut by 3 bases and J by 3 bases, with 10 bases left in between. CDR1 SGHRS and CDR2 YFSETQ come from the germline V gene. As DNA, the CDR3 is TGCGCCAGCAGCTCCTACCGGGACTACAATGAGCAGTTCTTC. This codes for CASSSYRDYNEQFF. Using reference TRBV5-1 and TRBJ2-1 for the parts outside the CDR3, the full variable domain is KAGVTQTPRYLIKTRGQQVTLSCSPISGHRSVSWYQQTPGQGLQFLFEYFSETQRNKGNFPGRFSGRQFSNSRSEMNVSTLELGDSALYLCASSSYRDYNEQFFGPGTRLTVL.

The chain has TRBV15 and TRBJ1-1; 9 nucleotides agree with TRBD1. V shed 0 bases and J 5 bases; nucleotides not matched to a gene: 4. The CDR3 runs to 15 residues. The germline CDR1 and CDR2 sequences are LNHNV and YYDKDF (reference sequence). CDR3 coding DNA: TGTGCCACCAGCAGAGAGACAGGGGGTTGGACTGAAGCTTTCTTT. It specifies CATSRETGGWTEAFF.

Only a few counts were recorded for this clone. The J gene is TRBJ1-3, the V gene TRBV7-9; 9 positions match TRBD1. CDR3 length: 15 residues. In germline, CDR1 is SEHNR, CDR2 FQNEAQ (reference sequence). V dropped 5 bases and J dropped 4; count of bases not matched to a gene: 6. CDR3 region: CASSPQGASGNTIYF. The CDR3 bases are TGTGCCAGCAGCCCACAGGGGGCTTCGGGAAACACCATATATTTT.

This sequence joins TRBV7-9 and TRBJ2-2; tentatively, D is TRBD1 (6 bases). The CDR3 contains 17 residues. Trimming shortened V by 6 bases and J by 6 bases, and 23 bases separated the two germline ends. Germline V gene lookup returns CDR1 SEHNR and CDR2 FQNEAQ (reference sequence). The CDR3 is CASSPKVGTSTPGELFF. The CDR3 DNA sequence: TGTGCCAGCAGTCCTAAAGTTGGGACATCGACGCCCGGGGAGCTGTTTTTT.

The DNA for the CDR3 is TGTGCCAGCAGCGACAACTCTTTGGGGACCCAGTACTTC. It yields the protein CASSDNSLGTQYF. V gene TRBV7-6 combines with J gene TRBJ2-5; D uncertain. CDR3 size: 13 residues. Germline loops: CDR1 SGHVS, CDR2 FNYEAQ. The V end was cut by 5 bases, the J end by 7 bases, with 14 bases between.

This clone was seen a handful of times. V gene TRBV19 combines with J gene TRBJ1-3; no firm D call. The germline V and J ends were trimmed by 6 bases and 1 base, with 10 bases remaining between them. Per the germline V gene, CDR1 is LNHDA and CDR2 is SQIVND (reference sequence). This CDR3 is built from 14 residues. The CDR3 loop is CASRDRSSGNTIYF. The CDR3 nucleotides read TGTGCCAGTAGAGACCGCAGTTCTGGAAACACCATATATTTT.

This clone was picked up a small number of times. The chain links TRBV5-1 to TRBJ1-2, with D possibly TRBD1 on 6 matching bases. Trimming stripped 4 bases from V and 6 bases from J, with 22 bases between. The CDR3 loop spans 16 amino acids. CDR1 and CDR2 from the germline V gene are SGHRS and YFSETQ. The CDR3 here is CASSLNPGTLRDGYTF. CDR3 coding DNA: TGCGCCAGCAGCCTGAACCCCGGGACACTCCGCGATGGCTACACCTTC.

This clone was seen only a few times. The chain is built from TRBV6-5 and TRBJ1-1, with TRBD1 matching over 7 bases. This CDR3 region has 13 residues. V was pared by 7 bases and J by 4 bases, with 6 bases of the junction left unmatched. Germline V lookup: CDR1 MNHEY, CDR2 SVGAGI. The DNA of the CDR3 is TGTGCCAGCAATAAAGGACAGGCCACTGAAGCTTTCTTT. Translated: CASNKGQATEAFF.

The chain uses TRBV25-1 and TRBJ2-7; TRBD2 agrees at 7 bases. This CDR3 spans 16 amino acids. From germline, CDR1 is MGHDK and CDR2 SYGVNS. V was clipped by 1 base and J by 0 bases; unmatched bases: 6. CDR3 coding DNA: TGTGCCAGCAGTGAATTTCTAGCGGCCAACTCCTACGAGCAGTACTTC. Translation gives CASSEFLAANSYEQYF.

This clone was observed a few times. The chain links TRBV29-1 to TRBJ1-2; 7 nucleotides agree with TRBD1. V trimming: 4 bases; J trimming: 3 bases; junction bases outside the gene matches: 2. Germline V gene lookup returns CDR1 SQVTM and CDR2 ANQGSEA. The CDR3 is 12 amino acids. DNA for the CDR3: TGCAGCGTTGTCAGGGGGGACTATGGCTACACCTTC. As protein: CSVVRGDYGYTF. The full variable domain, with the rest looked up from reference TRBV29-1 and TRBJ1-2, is SAVISQKPSRDICQRGTSLTIQCQVDSQVTMMFWYRQQPGQSLTLIATANQGSEATYESGFVIDKFPISRPNLTFSTLTVSNMSPEDSSIYLCSVVRGDYGYTFGSGTRLTVV.

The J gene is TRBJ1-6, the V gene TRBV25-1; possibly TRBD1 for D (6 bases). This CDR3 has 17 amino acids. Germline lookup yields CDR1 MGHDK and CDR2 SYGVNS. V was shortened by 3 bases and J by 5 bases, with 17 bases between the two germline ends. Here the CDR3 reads CASSDLQGGMDNSPLHF. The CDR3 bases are TGTGCCAGCAGTGACTTACAGGGAGGGATGGATAATTCACCCCTCCACTTT. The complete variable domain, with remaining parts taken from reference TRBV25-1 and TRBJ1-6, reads EADIYQTPRYLVIGTGKKITLECSQTMGHDKMYWYQQDPGMELHLIHYSYGVNSTEKGDLSSESTVSRIRTEHFPLTLESARPSHTSQYLCASSDLQGGMDNSPLHFGNGTRLTVT.

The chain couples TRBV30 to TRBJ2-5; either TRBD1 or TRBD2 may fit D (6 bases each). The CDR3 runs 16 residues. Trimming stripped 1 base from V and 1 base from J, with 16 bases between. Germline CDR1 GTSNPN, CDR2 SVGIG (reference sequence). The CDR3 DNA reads TGTGCCTGGAGTGGAACGGGGGCTTCTATCCAAGAGACCCAGTACTTC. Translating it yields CAWSGTGASIQETQYF.

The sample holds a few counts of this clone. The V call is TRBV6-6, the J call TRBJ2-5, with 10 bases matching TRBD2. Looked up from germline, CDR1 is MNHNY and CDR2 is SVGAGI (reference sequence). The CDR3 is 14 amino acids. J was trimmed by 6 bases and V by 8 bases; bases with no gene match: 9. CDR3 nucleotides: TGTGCCAGCGGGAAGCGGGAGGGCCACAAGACCCAGTACTTC. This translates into CASGKREGHKTQYF.

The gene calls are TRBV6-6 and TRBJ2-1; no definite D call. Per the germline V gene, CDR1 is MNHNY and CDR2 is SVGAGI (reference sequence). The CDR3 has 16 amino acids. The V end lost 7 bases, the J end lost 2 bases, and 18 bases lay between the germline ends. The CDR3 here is CASTLSPGLPYNEQFF. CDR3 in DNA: TGTGCCAGCACCCTCTCCCCAGGCCTACCCTACAATGAGCAGTTCTTC.

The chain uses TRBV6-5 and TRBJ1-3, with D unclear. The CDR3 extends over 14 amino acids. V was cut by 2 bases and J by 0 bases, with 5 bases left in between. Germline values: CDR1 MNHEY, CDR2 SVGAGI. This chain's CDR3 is CASSYDSSGNTIYF. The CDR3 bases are TGTGCCAGCAGTTACGATAGCTCTGGAAACACCATATATTTT.